These 31 T cell receptor beta chains were sequenced from one sample in a study of vaccination and CD4 T cells after COVID-19. Their target antigens are unknown. Cultured CD4+ T-cell DNA underwent Oncomine TCR Beta short-read sequencing. From the PCR reads, TCRdb called clonotypes with MiXCR, one entry per CDR3 protein. In the table there are over 15,000 distinct CDR3 sequences, more than 30% of which are singletons. Indicated treatment: approximately nine-day PBMC culture with coronavirus spike peptide pools or control peptides (ViraFEST assay). Sequences were derived from CD4+ T cells from blood, cultured in vitro, sampled before SARS-CoV-2 vaccination. These receptor sequences come from a human donor who received a COVID-19 vaccine.

The sample holds a few counts of this clonotype. The gene calls are TRBV20-1 and TRBJ2-1, with D perhaps TRBD1 or TRBD2 (5 bases each). Germline V gene sequence: CDR1 DFQATT, CDR2 SNEGSKA (reference sequence). The V and J ends lost 6 bases and 9 bases respectively, with 15 bases between them. This CDR3 region has 12 residues. The DNA for the CDR3 is TGCAGTGCCCAGGGACCCGCCCGTGAGCAGTTCTTC. Protein product: CSAQGPAREQFF.

This chain connects TRBV7-2 to TRBJ2-3, with TRBD2 identical over 9 bases. Germline values: CDR1 SGHTA, CDR2 FQGNSA. V trimming: 5 bases; J trimming: 6 bases; junction bases outside the gene matches: 9. The CDR3 contains 15 residues. The CDR3 region has the DNA TGTGCCAGCAGCCTTTTGGCGGGGGGGCCGGATACGCAGTATTTT. This sequence encodes CASSLLAGGPDTQYF.

This clonotype came up a few times. V usage is TRBV2 and J usage is TRBJ1-1; no definite D call. The V end was cut by 1 base, the J end by 1 base, with 7 bases between. Germline-derived CDR1 and CDR2 are SNHLY and FYNNEI. The CDR3 is made up of 14 amino acids. This CDR3 is CASSEGMKNTEAFF. The CDR3, as DNA: TGTGCCAGCAGTGAAGGTATGAAGAACACTGAAGCTTTCTTT. Together with reference TRBV2 and TRBJ1-1, the CDR3 gives the full variable domain: EPEVTQTPSHQVTQMGQEVILRCVPISNHLYFYWYRQILGQKVEFLVSFYNNEISEKSEIFDDQFSVERPDGSNFTLKIRSTKLEDSAMYFCASSEGMKNTEAFFGQGTRLTVV.

The chain joins TRBV2 to TRBJ2-5; D may match TRBD1 or TRBD2 (5 bases each). Germline CDR1 and CDR2: SNHLY and FYNNEI. CDR3 length: 14 residues. The germline V and J ends were trimmed by 2 bases and 7 bases, with 14 bases remaining between them. The CDR3 DNA follows: TGTGCCAGCAGTGAAATGGTGGGGGTCGGGACCCAGTACTTC. This sequence encodes CASSEMVGVGTQYF.

This CDR3 reads CASSLASGVKTQYF. CDR3 nucleotides: TGTGCCAGCAGTTTAGCTAGCGGGGTAAAGACCCAGTACTTC. The gene calls are TRBV12-3 or TRBV12-4 and TRBJ2-5; 8 bases line up with TRBD2. V dropped 0 bases and J dropped 6; count of bases not matched to a gene: 3. CDR3 length: 14 residues.

A note on this clonotype: The CDR3 does not close with the conserved phenylalanine or tryptophan, likely indicating a read error. V gene TRBV6-1 combines with J gene TRBJ2-7; no reliable D call. CDR1 and CDR2 from the germline V gene are MNHNS and SASEGT. The length of the CDR3 is 13 residues. V lost 2 bases to trimming and J lost 6 bases, with 11 bases between them. Here the CDR3 reads CASSETGFAEQYY. The CDR3 DNA sequence: TGTGCCAGCAGTGAAACCGGGTTCGCCGAGCAGTACTAC.

This clonotype has a handful of counts. V is TRBV20-1 and J is TRBJ1-1; TRBD1 might be the D (5 bases). The CDR3 contains 15 residues. Trimming pared 5 bases from V and 3 bases from J, leaving 19 bases between. Germline V lookup: CDR1 DFQATT, CDR2 SNEGSKA (reference sequence). CDR3 region: CSAGRGPSFDTEAFF. The CDR3 DNA follows: TGCAGTGCTGGGAGGGGACCCTCTTTTGACACTGAAGCTTTCTTT.

This sequence joins TRBV2 and TRBJ1-3; weak D call: TRBD1 (5 bases). The CDR3 runs to 14 residues. Per the germline V gene, CDR1 is SNHLY and CDR2 is FYNNEI. V lost 4 bases, J lost 4 bases, and 11 bases lay in between. CDR3 nucleotide sequence: TGTGCCAGCAGTGCGAGCAGGGAGGGAAACACCATATATTTT. The encoded protein is CASSASREGNTIYF. The whole variable domain, filled in from reference TRBV2 and TRBJ1-3, reads EPEVTQTPSHQVTQMGQEVILRCVPISNHLYFYWYRQILGQKVEFLVSFYNNEISEKSEIFDDQFSVERPDGSNFTLKIRSTKLEDSAMYFCASSASREGNTIYFGEGSWLTVV.

This sequence joins TRBV20-1 and TRBJ2-2; D uncertain. Germline V lookup: CDR1 DFQATT, CDR2 SNEGSKA (reference sequence). V lost 1 base, J lost 0 bases, and 9 bases lay in between. CDR3 length: 15 amino acids. CDR3: CSARGGRPNTGELFF. CDR3 DNA sequence: TGCAGTGCTAGAGGGGGTCGTCCGAACACCGGGGAGCTGTTTTTT.

A few counts support this clonotype. The chain couples TRBV19 to TRBJ1-1, with D tentatively TRBD1 (5 bases). The length of the CDR3 is 12 residues. Trimming removed 5 bases from V and 4 bases from J, with 8 bases in between. Per germline, CDR1 LNHDA and CDR2 SQIVND (reference sequence). The CDR3 region is CASSSRVTEAFF. The CDR3 coding sequence is TGTGCCAGTAGTTCCAGGGTCACTGAAGCTTTCTTT.

The genes are TRBV9 and TRBJ2-2; TRBD1 aligns across 7 bases. The CDR3 runs to 14 residues. V dropped 3 bases and J dropped 4; count of bases not matched to a gene: 3. Germline V gene sequence: CDR1 SGDLS, CDR2 YYNGEE. As DNA, the CDR3 is TGTGCCAGCAGCGGTCCAGGGGGCACCGGGGAGCTGTTTTTT. This codes for CASSGPGGTGELFF.

The chain joins TRBV7-2 to TRBJ2-7, with 10 nucleotides matching TRBD2. Germline V gene data show CDR1 as SGHTA and CDR2 as FQGNSA. V shed 1 base, J shed 4 bases, and the junction held 13 bases outside the gene matches. The CDR3 loop spans 18 amino acids. CDR3 loop: CASSLVISGGALKYEQYF. CDR3 nucleotide sequence: TGTGCCAGCAGCTTAGTCATAAGCGGGGGGGCCCTAAAATACGAGCAGTACTTC.

The chain couples TRBV5-1 to TRBJ1-1, with 9 bases aligning to TRBD1. This CDR3 has 14 residues. Germline assignment: CDR1 SGHRS and CDR2 YFSETQ. V lost 6 bases and J lost 1; bases outside the gene matches: 4. CDR3 in amino acids: CASTADRGNTEAFF. CDR3 sequence (DNA): TGCGCCAGCACCGCGGACAGGGGGAACACTGAAGCTTTCTTT.

The sample holds one count of this clonotype. V and J are TRBV19 and TRBJ2-2; 10 bases fit TRBD1. V lost 6 bases and J lost 7; bases outside the gene matches: 14. This CDR3 contains 17 residues. Germline values: CDR1 LNHDA, CDR2 SQIVND (reference sequence). In DNA, the CDR3 is TGTGCCAGTAGCCCAGAGACAGGGGGCGGTGTTGGCGGGGAGCTGTTTTTT. This translates into CASSPETGGGVGGELFF.

This chain uses TRBV19 with TRBJ2-1, with TRBD1 matching over 9 bases. The CDR3 is 14 residues long. The V and J ends lost 10 bases and 5 bases, in that order; junction bases with no gene match: 9. Germline CDR1 and CDR2: LNHDA and SQIVND (reference sequence). The CDR3 DNA follows: TGTGCCACCAAGGACAGGGGCGACCACAATGAGCAGTTCTTC. Translating it yields CATKDRGDHNEQFF.

There are a few counts of this clonotype. The rearrangement joins TRBV20-1 to TRBJ1-1; D is possibly TRBD1 (6 bases). The V gene's germline CDR1 is DFQATT and CDR2 SNEGSKA (reference sequence). The CDR3 is 13 residues long. V lost 0 bases and J 4 bases, leaving 9 bases between the germline ends. Here the CDR3 reads CSARDRGGTEAFF. The CDR3 DNA sequence: TGCAGTGCTAGAGACAGGGGAGGCACTGAAGCTTTCTTT.

The genes are TRBV20-1 and TRBJ1-1, with TRBD1 as a possible D gene (5 bases). The ends were cut back, 5 bases at V and 1 base at J, with 11 bases in the middle. The CDR3 is 13 residues long. From germline, CDR1 is DFQATT and CDR2 SNEGSKA (reference sequence). CDR3 DNA sequence: TGCAGTGCTGCGGGTGGGGGGAACACTGAAGCTTTCTTT. It codes for CSAAGGGNTEAFF.

This rearrangement joins TRBV12-3 or TRBV12-4 to TRBJ1-5, with 8 bases lining up with TRBD1. Trimming removed 6 bases from V and 1 base from J; junction bases left unmatched: 14. The CDR3 extends over 18 amino acids. CDR3 loop: CASSLLRQGPESNQPQHF. CDR3 nucleotides: TGTGCCAGCAGCCTGCTGAGACAGGGGCCGGAGAGCAATCAGCCCCAGCATTTT.

The V call is TRBV27, the J call TRBJ2-2, with 11 nucleotides matching TRBD1. The CDR3 covers 18 residues. The germline V gene has CDR1 MNHEY and CDR2 SMNVEV (reference sequence). Trimming removed 6 bases from V and 7 bases from J; junction bases left unmatched: 16. This chain's CDR3 is CASSRALAGTGGYGELFF. The DNA of the CDR3 is TGTGCCAGCAGCCGAGCCCTAGCCGGGACAGGGGGATACGGGGAGCTGTTTTTT.

This clonotype has a handful of counts. The CDR3 region is CASTFRGTGFRTEAFF. In DNA, the CDR3 is TGTGCCAGCACCTTTCGCGGGACAGGGTTTAGGACTGAAGCTTTCTTT. V gene TRBV5-6 combines with J gene TRBJ1-1, with 9 bases matching TRBD1. V lost 6 bases and J lost 5; bases outside the gene matches: 14. The germline V gene has CDR1 SGHDT and CDR2 YYEEEE. This CDR3 has 16 amino acids.

The J gene is TRBJ1-1, the V gene TRBV5-1, with a weak D call TRBD1 (5 bases). This CDR3 comprises 13 residues. Trimming removed 5 bases at V and 0 bases at J, with 8 bases between. Germline CDR1 and CDR2: SGHRS and YFSETQ. The DNA for the CDR3 is TGCGCCAGCAGACCGACAGTGAACACTGAAGCTTTCTTT. Translating gives CASRPTVNTEAFF.

This rearrangement joins TRBV9 to TRBJ2-1; the D call may be TRBD1 or TRBD2 (5 bases each). V lost 0 bases to trimming and J lost 9 bases, with 28 bases between them. CDR3 length equals 19 residues. Germline CDR1 SGDLS, CDR2 YYNGEE. The CDR3 sequence: CASSVASGTHLGPRGEQFF. The CDR3 DNA reads as TGTGCCAGCAGCGTAGCCTCGGGGACCCACCTAGGCCCAAGGGGTGAGCAGTTCTTC.

This chain links TRBV3-1 with TRBJ2-3; 7 bases align to TRBD2. CDR1 is LGHDT, CDR2 YNNKEL, per germline (reference sequence). The CDR3 is 12 residues long. CDR3 region: CASAGNTDTQYF. The CDR3 DNA sequence: TGTGCGTCAGCGGGGAACACAGATACGCAGTATTTT.

This clonotype appeared a few times. This rearrangement joins TRBV2 to TRBJ2-5, with 10 bases matching TRBD1. V lost 1 base and J lost 4; bases outside the gene matches: 3. This CDR3 comprises 15 residues. Germline V lookup: CDR1 SNHLY, CDR2 FYNNEI. CDR3 protein: CASSEGQGAGETQYF. CDR3 coding DNA: TGTGCCAGCAGTGAAGGACAGGGGGCAGGAGAGACCCAGTACTTC.

This clonotype was observed a few times. V usage is TRBV20-1 and J usage is TRBJ2-5, with D unresolved. Germline V gene sequence: CDR1 DFQATT, CDR2 SNEGSKA (reference sequence). The V end was cut by 5 bases, the J end by 1 base, with 2 bases between. The CDR3 loop spans 10 amino acids. The CDR3 protein is CSAGQETQYF. The CDR3 bases are TGCAGTGCTGGCCAAGAGACCCAGTACTTC.

J is TRBJ2-3 and V is TRBV5-1, with 14 bases fitting TRBD2. V was clipped by 4 bases and J by 3 bases; unmatched bases: 4. The V gene's germline CDR1 is SGHRS and CDR2 YFSETQ. The CDR3 is 16 residues long. CDR3 nucleotides: TGCGCCAGCAGCCCCCGACTAGCGGGGGGGACAGATACGCAGTATTTT. Protein sequence: CASSPRLAGGTDTQYF.

The chain couples TRBV12-3 or TRBV12-4 to TRBJ2-5; 16 bases are a match to TRBD2. V shed 6 bases and J 1 base; nucleotides not matched to a gene: 8. The CDR3 contains 18 residues. CDR3 coding DNA: TGTGCCAGCAGGCTCGGGACTAGCGGGGGGGTTTTCCAAGAGACCCAGTACTTC. It is translated as CASRLGTSGGVFQETQYF.

The chain couples TRBV20-1 to TRBJ2-3; TRBD2 agrees at 12 bases. J gave up 2 bases and V 0 bases, and 6 bases lay outside the gene matches. This CDR3 is 17 amino acids long. Germline values: CDR1 DFQATT, CDR2 SNEGSKA (reference sequence). This CDR3 reads CSARDRASGGVTDTQYF. For the CDR3, the DNA is TGCAGTGCTAGAGATCGGGCTAGCGGGGGGGTCACAGATACGCAGTATTTT.

This clonotype came up a few times. The V gene is TRBV18, the J gene TRBJ2-3, with unresolved D. The length of the CDR3 is 17 residues. V lost 4 bases to trimming and J lost 1 base, with 18 bases between them. CDR1 and CDR2 (germline): KGHSH, LQKENI. The DNA of the CDR3 is TGTGCCAGCTCACTCGGTTCGAGCCGATCGGGCACAGATACGCAGTATTTT. Translating it yields CASSLGSSRSGTDTQYF.

CDR3 DNA sequence: TGTGCCAGCAGTGTGCGTCTAGCGGGGGCCACTCGGGACAATGAGCAGTTCTTC. It is translated as CASSVRLAGATRDNEQFF. The rearrangement uses TRBV6-1 and TRBJ2-1, with 10 bases matching TRBD2. The CDR3 is 18 amino acids. Germline loops: CDR1 MNHNS, CDR2 SASEGT. V was pared by 4 bases and J by 5 bases, with 14 bases of the junction left unmatched.

J is TRBJ1-1 and V is TRBV20-1; tentative D call: TRBD1 (5 bases). CDR1 is DFQATT and CDR2 is SNEGSKA in the germline V gene (reference sequence). Trimming cost V 3 bases and J 4 bases, with 15 bases left between them. This CDR3 spans 14 amino acids. CDR3 sequence reads: CSARLIDRRTEAFF. CDR3 sequence (DNA): TGCAGTGCTAGGCTTATAGACAGACGCACTGAAGCTTTCTTT.